A selection of T cell receptor beta chains follows, all from one sample in a study of T cell responses to AZD1222 COVID-19 vaccine. Clones were sequenced by immunoSEQ multiplex PCR, and TCRdb holds only the in-frame ones, with some missing. The table records approximately 110,000 clones, approximately 85% of them present only once. The starting material was peripheral blood, obtained 28 days after the second AZD1222 dose. The receptor source for this set is an adult who received the AZD1222 COVID-19 vaccine. CDR3s include the opening cysteine and the closing phenylalanine or tryptophan. Each record gives: clone size, V gene, J gene, D gene, CDR3 DNA, CDR3 protein. D genes are given only for firm matches. Size is stated for part of the rows, as once, few or many counts, or as a class when the clone is expanded.

>NA|TRBV6-6|TRBJ2-3|TRBD2
TGTGCCGGGCCCAGGCTAGCGGGGGGCGCAGATACGCAGTATTTT
CAGPRLAGGADTQYF
>once|TRBV30|TRBJ2-5|NA
TGTGCCTGGAGGGGAACACAGTTCCAAGAGACCCAGTACTTC
CAWRGTQFQETQYF
>NA|TRBV7-2|TRBJ1-4|NA
TGTGCCAGCAGCTTGGCGGCAGGGAACATGGGGAAACTGTTTTTT
CASSLAAGNMGKLFF
>NA|TRBV4-3|TRBJ2-2|NA
TGCGCCAGCAGCCAACTAGATCCGGGGTTAGGCGGGGAGCTGTTTTTT
CASSQLDPGLGGELFF
>few|TRBV6-2/TRBV6-3|TRBJ1-4|TRBD1
TGTGCCAGCAGTTACTCAACTGGGAGACAGGGGAATGAAAAACTGTTTTTT
CASSYSTGRQGNEKLFF
>NA|TRBV11-2|TRBJ1-1|NA
TGTGCCAGCTCTACCAGAGAGAACACTGAAGCTTTCTTT
CASSTRENTEAFF
>NA|TRBV27|TRBJ1-2|NA
TGTGCCAGCAGTTTGAGGGGAGGAAATCTAGGGGGCTACACCTTC
CASSLRGGNLGGYTF
>NA|TRBV18|TRBJ1-1|NA
TGTGCCAGCTCACCACCAAACGCAGCAACAGGTCGTTGGACTGAAGCTTTCTTT
CASSPPNAATGRWTEAFF
>NA|TRBV27|TRBJ2-7|TRBD1
TGTGCCAGCGGGGACAGGGGAGCCTACGAGCAGTACTTC
CASGDRGAYEQYF
>NA|TRBV11-3|TRBJ2-1|TRBD2
TGTGCCAGCAGCTTAGGGTTGGGGCGGGAGGATTTTGAGAATGAGCAGTTCTTC
CASSLGLGREDFENEQFF
>NA|TRBV3-1/TRBV3-2|TRBJ1-1|TRBD1
TGTGCCAGCAGCCAAGACCCTGACAGGGGAGACACTGAAGCTTTCTTT
CASSQDPDRGDTEAFF
>once|TRBV5-4|TRBJ2-7|NA
TGTGCCAGCAGCTTGCTCTTCAGGTCGGGGGATTACGAGCAGTACTTC
CASSLLFRSGDYEQYF
>NA|TRBV5-1|TRBJ1-5|NA
TGCGCCAGCAGCTTAGGTATCAATCAGCCCCAGCATTTT
CASSLGINQPQHF
>NA|TRBV15|TRBJ1-6|NA
TGTGCCACCAGCTCCCGGCGTGGATCACCCCTCCACTTT
CATSSRRGSPLHF
>NA|TRBV19|TRBJ2-2|TRBD2
TGTGCCAGTAGTACGACTAGCTCAACTCAGGCGGCCACCGGGGAGCTGTTTTTT
CASSTTSSTQAATGELFF
>NA|TRBV30|TRBJ1-6|NA
TGTGCCTGCACACGGGACACCCATAATTCACCCCTCCACTTT
CACTRDTHNSPLHF
>NA|TRBV7-2|TRBJ2-4|NA
TGTGCCAGCAGCTTAGAGGCTAGCGAAAAAAACATTCAGTACTTC
CASSLEASEKNIQYF
>once|TRBV2|TRBJ1-5|NA
TGTGCCAGCAGTGCTTCTGGGGGGAATCAGCCCCAGCATTTT
CASSASGGNQPQHF
>NA|TRBV28|TRBJ2-5|NA
TGTGCCAGCAGTTTTGGATTGGCCGTCCAAGAGACCCAGTACTTC
CASSFGLAVQETQYF
>NA|TRBV18|TRBJ2-7|NA
TGTGCCAGCTCACCTGCCCGCGGGGCAGGGGGTTACGAGCAGTACTTC
CASSPARGAGGYEQYF
>NA|TRBV12-5|TRBJ2-3|NA
TGTGCTAGTGAGGCGAGTCCCACAGATACGCAGTATTTT
CASEASPTDTQYF
>NA|TRBV19|TRBJ1-1|TRBD1
TGTGCCAGTAGGAACCGGGACAGGGGCCAAAACACTGAAGCTTTCTTT
CASRNRDRGQNTEAFF